Below are 7 T cell receptor beta chains sequenced from a single sample in a study of T cells in Graves' hyperthyroidism and ophthalmopathy. TCR beta CDR3 region amplification was performed from RNA transcripts. The HTBI primer set drove a first-round RT-PCR of the TCR CDR3. TCRdb redid the calling of the multiplex PCR reads with MiXCR, one entry per CDR3 protein. The sample has under 350,000 distinct CDR3 sequences; approximately 22% are singletons. Sequences were obtained from blood. These receptors were obtained from a woman aged 50 to 60 with Graves' hyperthyroidism.

The gene calls are TRBV3-1 and TRBJ2-7; maybe TRBD2 (6 bases). Germline V gene data show CDR1 as LGHDT and CDR2 as YNNKEL (reference sequence). The CDR3 totals 13 residues. Trimming left V 0 bases short and J 9 bases short, with 12 bases between. CDR3 in amino acids: CASSQDAGFRQYF. In nucleotides, the CDR3 is TGTGCCAGCAGCCAAGATGCGGGGTTCAGGCAGTACTTC.

This clonotype was seen repeatedly, ten times or more. J is TRBJ2-1 and V is TRBV28; 11 positions agree with TRBD2. CDR1 and CDR2 (germline): MDHEN, SYDVKM. CDR3 length: 15 residues. The trim removed 6 bases at V and 9 bases at J, leaving 10 bases unmatched. CDR3 protein: CASSTASGRRAEQFF. CDR3 nucleotide sequence: TGTGCCAGCAGCACCGCTAGCGGGAGGAGGGCTGAGCAGTTCTTC.

The chain recombines TRBV10-3 with TRBJ2-3; D may be TRBD2 (6 bases). The CDR3 covers 12 residues. With 11 bases removed from V and 2 bases from J, the gap between germline ends came to 11 bases. The germline gives CDR1 ENHRY, CDR2 SYGVKD. In nucleotides, the CDR3 is TGTGCCGCCCGGGACTCCACAGATACGCAGTATTTT. Its translation: CAARDSTDTQYF.

In its sample, this clonotype was seen many times. The CDR3 protein is CASSHTVFQETQYF. In nucleotides, the CDR3 is TGTGCCAGCAGCCACACAGTTTTCCAAGAGACCCAGTACTTC. The chain recombines TRBV7-9 with TRBJ2-5; unclear D gene. Trimming shortened V by 5 bases and J by 1 base, and 11 bases separated the two germline ends. Germline CDR1 SEHNR, CDR2 FQNEAQ (reference sequence). This CDR3 spans 14 amino acids. Full variable domain (remainder filled in from reference TRBV7-9 and TRBJ2-5): DTGVSQNPRHKITKRGQNVTFRCDPISEHNRLYWYRQTLGQGPEFLTYFQNEAQLEKSRLLSDRFSAERPKGSFSTLEIQRTEQGDSAMYLCASSHTVFQETQYFGPGTRLLVL.

There are a few counts of this clonotype. The CDR3 bases are TGTGCCAGCAGTGCCGGGACAAGTAATCAGCCCCAGCATTTT. Its protein product is CASSAGTSNQPQHF. The chain joins TRBV7-9 to TRBJ1-5; D is possibly TRBD1 (6 bases). Germline V gene lookup returns CDR1 SEHNR and CDR2 FQNEAQ (reference sequence). This CDR3 is 14 amino acids long. V lost 6 bases, J lost 4 bases, and 13 bases lay in between.

This chain joins TRBV20-1 and TRBJ2-3, with 13 bases aligning to TRBD2. There are 17 residues in the CDR3. Germline assignment: CDR1 DFQATT and CDR2 SNEGSKA (reference sequence). With 3 bases clipped from V and 6 bases from J, the junction kept 12 bases outside the gene matches. CDR3 nucleotides: TGCAGTGCTAGGGGACTAGCGGGGAGTTTCGCGGTGGATACGCAGTATTTT. This sequence encodes CSARGLAGSFAVDTQYF.

The genes are TRBV5-1 and TRBJ1-2; D unresolved. Germline V lookup: CDR1 SGHRS, CDR2 YFSETQ. Trimming took 2 bases from V and 5 from J, leaving 10 bases between them. The CDR3 is 13 amino acids. The chain's CDR3 is CASSFGGEYGYTF. Written as DNA, the CDR3 is TGCGCCAGCAGCTTTGGCGGGGAGTATGGCTACACCTTC.